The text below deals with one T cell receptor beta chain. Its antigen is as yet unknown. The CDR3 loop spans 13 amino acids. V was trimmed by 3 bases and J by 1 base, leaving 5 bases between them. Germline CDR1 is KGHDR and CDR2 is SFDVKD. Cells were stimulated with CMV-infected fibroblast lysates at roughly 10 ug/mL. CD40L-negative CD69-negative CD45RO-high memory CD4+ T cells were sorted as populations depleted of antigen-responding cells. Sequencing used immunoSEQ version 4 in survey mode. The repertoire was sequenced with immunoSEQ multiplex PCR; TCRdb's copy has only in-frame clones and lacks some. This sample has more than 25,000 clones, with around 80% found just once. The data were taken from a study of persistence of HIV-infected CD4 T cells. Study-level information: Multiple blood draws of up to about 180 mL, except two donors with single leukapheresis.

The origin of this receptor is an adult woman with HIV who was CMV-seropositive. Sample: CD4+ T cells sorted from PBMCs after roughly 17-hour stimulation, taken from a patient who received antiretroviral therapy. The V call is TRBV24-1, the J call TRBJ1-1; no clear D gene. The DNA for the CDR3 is TGTGCCACCAGTGATCCAACGAACACTGAAGCTTTCTTT. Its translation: CATSDPTNTEAFF.